The clone carrying this TCR beta chain was seen once. This entry is derived from a study of blood T cell repertoires in COVID-19. Looking at the study overall: There were acute and convalescent COVID-19 samples, and they came from the United States, Italy and Spain.

The CDR3 loop spans 14 amino acids. With 2 bases removed from V and 2 bases from J, the gap between germline ends came to 7 bases. The germline V gene has CDR1 SNHLY and CDR2 FYNNEI. Assay: immunoSEQ multiplex PCR; the TCRdb copy retains only in-frame clones and omits some. The sample lists fewer than 150,000 clones, approximately 85% occurring once. This chain uses TRBV2 with TRBJ1-5; TRBD1 is a possible D gene (5 bases). The sequence derives from a man over 45 with acute or convalescent COVID-19. Sequencing was performed on peripheral blood. CDR3 sequence (DNA): TGTGCCAGCAGTGAACAGGGTGGCAATCAGCCCCAGCATTTT. Amino acids: CASSEQGGNQPQHF.